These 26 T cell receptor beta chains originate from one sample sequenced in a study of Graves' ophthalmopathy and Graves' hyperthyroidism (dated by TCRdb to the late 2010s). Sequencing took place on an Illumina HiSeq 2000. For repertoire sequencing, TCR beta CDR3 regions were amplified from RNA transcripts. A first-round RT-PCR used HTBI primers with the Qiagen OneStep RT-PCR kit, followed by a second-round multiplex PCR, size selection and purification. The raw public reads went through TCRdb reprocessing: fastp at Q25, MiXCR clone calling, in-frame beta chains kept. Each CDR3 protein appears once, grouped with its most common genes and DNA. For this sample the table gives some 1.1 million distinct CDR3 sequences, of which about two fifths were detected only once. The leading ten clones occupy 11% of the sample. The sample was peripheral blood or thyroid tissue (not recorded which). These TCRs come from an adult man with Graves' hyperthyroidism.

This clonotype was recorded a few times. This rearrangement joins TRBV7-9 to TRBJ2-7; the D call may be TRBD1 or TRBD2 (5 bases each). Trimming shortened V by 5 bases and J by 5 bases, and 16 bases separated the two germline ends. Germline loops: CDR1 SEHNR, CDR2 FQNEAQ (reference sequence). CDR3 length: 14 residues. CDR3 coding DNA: TGTGCCAGCAGCCAGACTGGGGCGCGGGACGAGCAGTACTTC. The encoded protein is CASSQTGARDEQYF.

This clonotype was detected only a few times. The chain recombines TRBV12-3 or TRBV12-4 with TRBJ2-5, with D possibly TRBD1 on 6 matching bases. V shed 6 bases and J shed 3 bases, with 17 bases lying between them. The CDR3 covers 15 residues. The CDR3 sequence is CASSTHWDTEETQYF. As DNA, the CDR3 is TGTGCCAGCAGCACCCATTGGGACACGGAAGAGACCCAGTACTTC.

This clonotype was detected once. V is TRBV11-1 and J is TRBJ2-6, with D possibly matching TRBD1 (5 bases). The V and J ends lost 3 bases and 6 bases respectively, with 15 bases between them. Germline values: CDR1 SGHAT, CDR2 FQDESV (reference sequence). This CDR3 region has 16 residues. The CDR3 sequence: CASSLILQGAANVLTF. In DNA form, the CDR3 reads TGTGCCAGCAGCTTGATCTTGCAGGGTGCGGCCAACGTCCTGACTTTC. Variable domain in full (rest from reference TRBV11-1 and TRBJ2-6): EAEVAQSPRYKITEKSQAVAFWCDPISGHATLYWYRQILGQGPELLVQFQDESVVDDSQLPKDRFSAERLKGVDSTLKIQPAELGDSAMYLCASSLILQGAANVLTFGAGSRLTVL.

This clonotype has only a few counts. The CDR3 DNA reads TGCAGCGTTGGCAGGGTGAACACCGGGGAGCTGTTTTTT. This gives the protein CSVGRVNTGELFF. This sequence joins TRBV29-1 and TRBJ2-2; D perhaps matches TRBD1 (5 bases). CDR3 length equals 13 residues. Between the trimmed V and J ends, which lost 4 bases and 1 base, there was a span of 7 bases. Germline CDR1 and CDR2: SQVTM and ANQGSEA.

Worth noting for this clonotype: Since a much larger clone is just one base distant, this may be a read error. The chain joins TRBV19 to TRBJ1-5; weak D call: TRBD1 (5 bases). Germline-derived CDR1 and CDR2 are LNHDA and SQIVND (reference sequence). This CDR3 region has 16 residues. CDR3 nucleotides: TGTGCCGGTAGTATGCAGGGAGTTTCTCCGGGTCAGCCCCAGCATTTT. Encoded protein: CAGSMQGVSPGQPQHF.

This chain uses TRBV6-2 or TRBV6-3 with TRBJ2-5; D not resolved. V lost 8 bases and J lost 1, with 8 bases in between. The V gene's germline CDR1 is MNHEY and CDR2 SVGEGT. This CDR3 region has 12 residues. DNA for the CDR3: TGTGCCAGCGCGGTGGCCCAAGAGACCCAGTACTTC. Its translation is CASAVAQETQYF.

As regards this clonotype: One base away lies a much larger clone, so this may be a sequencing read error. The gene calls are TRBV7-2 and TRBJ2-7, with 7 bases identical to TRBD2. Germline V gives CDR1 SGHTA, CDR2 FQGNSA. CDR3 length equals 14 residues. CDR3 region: CASSSQLTSDEQHF. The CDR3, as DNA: TGTGCCAGCAGCTCACAACTTACTAGCGACGAGCAGCACTTC.

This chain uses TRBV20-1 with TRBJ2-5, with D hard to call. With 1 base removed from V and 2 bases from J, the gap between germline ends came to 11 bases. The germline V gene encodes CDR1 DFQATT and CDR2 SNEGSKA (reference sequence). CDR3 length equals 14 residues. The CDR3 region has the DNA TGCAGTGCTAGAGTTGGTTCAGCTCAAGAGACCCAGTACTTC. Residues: CSARVGSAQETQYF.

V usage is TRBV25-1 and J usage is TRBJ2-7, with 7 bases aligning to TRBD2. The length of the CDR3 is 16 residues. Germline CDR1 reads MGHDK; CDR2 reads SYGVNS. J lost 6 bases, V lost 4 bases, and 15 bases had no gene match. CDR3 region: CASSAPGLVSSPEQYF. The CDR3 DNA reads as TGTGCCAGCAGTGCCCCTGGACTAGTATCCTCCCCCGAGCAGTACTTC.

The CDR3: CATDRGLGQPQHF. Here the CDR3 DNA reads TGTGCCACAGACAGGGGTTTGGGGCAGCCCCAGCATTTT. This sequence joins TRBV6-1 and TRBJ1-5; 8 bases fit TRBD1. The CDR3 has 13 residues. J gave up 7 bases and V 10 bases, and 9 bases lay outside the gene matches. The V gene's germline CDR1 is MNHNS and CDR2 SASEGT.

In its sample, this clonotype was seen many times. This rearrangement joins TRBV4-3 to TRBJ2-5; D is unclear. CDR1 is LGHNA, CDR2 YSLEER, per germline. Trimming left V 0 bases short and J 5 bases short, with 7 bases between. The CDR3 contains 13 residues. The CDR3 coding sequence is TGCGCCAGCAGCCAAGATGGTAGGGAGACCCAGTACTTC. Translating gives CASSQDGRETQYF.

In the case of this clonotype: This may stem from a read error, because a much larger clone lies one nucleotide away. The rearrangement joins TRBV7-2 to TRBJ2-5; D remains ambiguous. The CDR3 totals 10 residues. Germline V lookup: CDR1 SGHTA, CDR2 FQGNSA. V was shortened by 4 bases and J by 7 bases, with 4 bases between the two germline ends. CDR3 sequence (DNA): TGTGCCAGCAGCTGGGTGACCCAGTACTTC. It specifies CASSWVTQYF.

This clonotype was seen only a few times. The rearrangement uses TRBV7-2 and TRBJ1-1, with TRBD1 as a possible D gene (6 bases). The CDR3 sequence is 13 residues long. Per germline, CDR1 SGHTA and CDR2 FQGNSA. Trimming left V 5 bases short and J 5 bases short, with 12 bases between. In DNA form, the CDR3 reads TGTGCCAGCAGCCGAGGGGGGTCGACTGAAGCTTTCTTT. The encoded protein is CASSRGGSTEAFF.

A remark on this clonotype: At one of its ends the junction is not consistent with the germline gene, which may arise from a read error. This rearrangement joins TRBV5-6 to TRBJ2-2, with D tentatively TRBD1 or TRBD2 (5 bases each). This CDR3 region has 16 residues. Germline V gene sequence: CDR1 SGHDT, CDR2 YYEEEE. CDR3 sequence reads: CASSLVKGANTGELLF. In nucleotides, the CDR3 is TGTGCCAGCAGCTTGGTCAAAGGGGCGAACACCGGGGAGCTGCTTTTT.

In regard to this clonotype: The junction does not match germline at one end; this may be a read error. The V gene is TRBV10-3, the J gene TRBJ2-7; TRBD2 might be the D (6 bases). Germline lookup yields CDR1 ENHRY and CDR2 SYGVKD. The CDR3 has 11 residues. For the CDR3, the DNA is TGTGCCAGCAGTACTGGTAGCGGGCAGTACTTC. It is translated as CASSTGSGQYF.

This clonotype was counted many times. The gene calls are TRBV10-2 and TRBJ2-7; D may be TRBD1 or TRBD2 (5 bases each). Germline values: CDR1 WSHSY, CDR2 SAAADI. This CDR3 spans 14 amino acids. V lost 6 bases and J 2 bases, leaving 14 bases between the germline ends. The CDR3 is CASRGRGYPYEQYF. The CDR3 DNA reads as TGCGCCAGCAGGGGACGCGGATATCCCTACGAGCAGTACTTC.

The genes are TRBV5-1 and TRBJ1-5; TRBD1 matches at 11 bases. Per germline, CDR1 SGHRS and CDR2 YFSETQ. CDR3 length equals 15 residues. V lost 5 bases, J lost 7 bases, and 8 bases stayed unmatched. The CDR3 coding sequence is TGCGCCAGCAGTTACGGACAGGGGGCATGGCAGCCCCAGCATTTT. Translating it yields CASSYGQGAWQPQHF.

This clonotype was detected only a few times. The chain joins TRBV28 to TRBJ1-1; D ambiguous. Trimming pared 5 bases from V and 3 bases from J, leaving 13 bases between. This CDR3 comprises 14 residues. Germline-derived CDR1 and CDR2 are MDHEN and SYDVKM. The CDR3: CASSPWREDTEAFF. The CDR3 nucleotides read TGTGCCAGCAGTCCCTGGAGGGAGGACACTGAAGCTTTCTTT.

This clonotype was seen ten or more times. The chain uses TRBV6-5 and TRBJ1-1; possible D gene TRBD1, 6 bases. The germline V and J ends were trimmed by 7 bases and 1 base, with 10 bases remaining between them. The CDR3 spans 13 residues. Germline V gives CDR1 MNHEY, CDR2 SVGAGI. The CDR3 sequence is CASIVQGNTEAFF. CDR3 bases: TGTGCCAGCATAGTACAGGGGAACACTGAAGCTTTCTTT.

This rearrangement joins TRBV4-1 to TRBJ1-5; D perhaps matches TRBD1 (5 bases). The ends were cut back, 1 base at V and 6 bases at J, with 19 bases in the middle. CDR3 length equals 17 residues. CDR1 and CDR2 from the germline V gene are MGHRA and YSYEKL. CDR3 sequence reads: CASSQVGIGAGSQPQHF. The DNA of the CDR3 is TGCGCCAGCAGCCAAGTCGGGATCGGGGCAGGAAGTCAGCCCCAGCATTTT.

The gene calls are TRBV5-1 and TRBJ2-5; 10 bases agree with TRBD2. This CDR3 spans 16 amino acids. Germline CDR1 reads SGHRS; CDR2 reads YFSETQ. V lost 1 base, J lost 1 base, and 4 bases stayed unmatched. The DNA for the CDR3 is TGCGCCAGCAGCTTGACGGGACTAGCGATCCAAGAGACCCAGTACTTC. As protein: CASSLTGLAIQETQYF.

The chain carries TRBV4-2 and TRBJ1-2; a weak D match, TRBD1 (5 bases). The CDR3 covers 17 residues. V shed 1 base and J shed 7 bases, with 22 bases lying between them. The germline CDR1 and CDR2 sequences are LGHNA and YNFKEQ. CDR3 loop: CASSQALRGRLNGGYTF. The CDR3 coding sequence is TGTGCCAGCAGCCAAGCGCTACGGGGGAGACTAAATGGTGGCTACACCTTC.

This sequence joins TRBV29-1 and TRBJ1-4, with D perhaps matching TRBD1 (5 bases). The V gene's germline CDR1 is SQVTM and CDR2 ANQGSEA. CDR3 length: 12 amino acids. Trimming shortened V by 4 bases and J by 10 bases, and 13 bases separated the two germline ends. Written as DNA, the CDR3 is TGCAGCGTTGGGGGGTTGAGTTCAAAACTGTTTTTT. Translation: CSVGGLSSKLFF.

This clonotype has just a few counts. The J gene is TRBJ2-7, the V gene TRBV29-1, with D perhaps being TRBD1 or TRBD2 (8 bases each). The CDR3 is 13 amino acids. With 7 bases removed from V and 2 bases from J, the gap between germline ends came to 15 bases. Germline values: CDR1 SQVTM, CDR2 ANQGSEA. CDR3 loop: CSAGGDRTYEQYF. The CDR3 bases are TGCAGCGCGGGAGGGGACAGGACCTACGAGCAGTACTTC.

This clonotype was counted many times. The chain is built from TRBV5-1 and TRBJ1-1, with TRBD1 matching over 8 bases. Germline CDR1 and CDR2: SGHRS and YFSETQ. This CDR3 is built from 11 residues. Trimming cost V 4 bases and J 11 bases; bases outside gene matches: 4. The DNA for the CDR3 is TGCGCCAGCAGCATTGACAGGGGTGCTTTCTTT. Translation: CASSIDRGAFF. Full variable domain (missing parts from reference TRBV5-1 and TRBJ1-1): KAGVTQTPRYLIKTRGQQVTLSCSPISGHRSVSWYQQTPGQGLQFLFEYFSETQRNKGNFPGRFSGRQFSNSRSEMNVSTLELGDSALYLCASSIDRGAFFGQGTRLTVV.

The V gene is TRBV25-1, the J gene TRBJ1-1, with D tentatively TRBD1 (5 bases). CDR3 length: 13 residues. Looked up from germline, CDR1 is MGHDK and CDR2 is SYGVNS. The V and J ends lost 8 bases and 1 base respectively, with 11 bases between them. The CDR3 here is CASLWDGNTEAFF. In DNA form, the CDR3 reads TGTGCCAGCTTGTGGGACGGGAACACTGAAGCTTTCTTT.